The source of this TCR beta chain is a study of breast tumors, draining lymph nodes, adjacent tissues. The study, taken as a whole, reports: Data fit most tumor T cells coming from lymph node, expanding in tumor. That most tumor T cells come from lymph nodes remained unproven. Tumor and nontumor repertoires were significantly more similar in luminal-like than in basal-like breast cancer. Compared with lymph nodes, tumors were less diverse; compared with nontumor tissue, more.

The CDR3 covers 16 residues. Germline lookup yields CDR1 SNHLY and CDR2 FYNNEI. Unmatched junction bases numbered 13, after V lost 8 bases and J lost 6 bases. This clonotype showed up many times. What it recognizes is unknown. Samples came from axillary lymph nodes draining the breast cancer. TCRdb fed the multiplex PCR reads into MiXCR, producing one record per CDR3 protein. This table has 140,000 to 150,000 distinct CDR3 sequences, 32% appearing once. Sequenced material: axillary lymph node tissue. The receptor's source is a female donor with breast cancer. Some clones in this sample may be carry-over from other donors' samples. This sequence joins TRBV2 and TRBJ2-2, with TRBD1 matching over 9 bases. The CDR3 here is CASGRDRGLSSGELFF. The CDR3 region has the DNA TGTGCCAGCGGCCGCGACAGGGGGTTGTCTTCCGGGGAGCTGTTTTTT. Full variable domain (missing parts from reference TRBV2 and TRBJ2-2): EPEVTQTPSHQVTQMGQEVILRCVPISNHLYFYWYRQILGQKVEFLVSFYNNEISEKSEIFDDQFSVERPDGSNFTLKIRSTKLEDSAMYFCASGRDRGLSSGELFFGEGSRLTVL.